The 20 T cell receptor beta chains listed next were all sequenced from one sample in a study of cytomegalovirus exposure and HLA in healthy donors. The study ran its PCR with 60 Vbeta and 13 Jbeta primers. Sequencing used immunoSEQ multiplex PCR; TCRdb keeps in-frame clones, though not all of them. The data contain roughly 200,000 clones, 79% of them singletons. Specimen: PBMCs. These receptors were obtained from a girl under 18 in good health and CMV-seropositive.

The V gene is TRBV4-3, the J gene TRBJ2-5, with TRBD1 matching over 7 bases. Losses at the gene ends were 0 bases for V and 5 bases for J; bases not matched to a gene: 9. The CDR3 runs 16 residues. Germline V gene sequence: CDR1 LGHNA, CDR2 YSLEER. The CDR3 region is CASSQDPWTGFETQYF. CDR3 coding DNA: TGCGCCAGCAGCCAAGATCCGTGGACAGGATTTGAGACCCAGTACTTC.

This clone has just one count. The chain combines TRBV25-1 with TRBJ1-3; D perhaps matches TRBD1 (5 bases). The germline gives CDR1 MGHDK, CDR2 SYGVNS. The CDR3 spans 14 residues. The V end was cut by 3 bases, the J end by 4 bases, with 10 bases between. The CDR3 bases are TGTGCCAGCAGTGATCACAGGTGGGGAAACACCATATATTTT. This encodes CASSDHRWGNTIYF. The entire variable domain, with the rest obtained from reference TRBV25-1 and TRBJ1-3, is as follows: EADIYQTPRYLVIGTGKKITLECSQTMGHDKMYWYQQDPGMELHLIHYSYGVNSTEKGDLSSESTVSRIRTEHFPLTLESARPSHTSQYLCASSDHRWGNTIYFGEGSWLTVV.

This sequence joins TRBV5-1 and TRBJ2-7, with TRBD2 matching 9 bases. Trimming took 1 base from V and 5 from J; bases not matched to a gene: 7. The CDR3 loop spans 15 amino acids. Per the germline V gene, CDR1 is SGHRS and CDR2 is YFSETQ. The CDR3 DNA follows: TGCGCCAGCAGCTTGTCAGCGGGGGGCATCGACGAGCAGTACTTC. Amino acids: CASSLSAGGIDEQYF.

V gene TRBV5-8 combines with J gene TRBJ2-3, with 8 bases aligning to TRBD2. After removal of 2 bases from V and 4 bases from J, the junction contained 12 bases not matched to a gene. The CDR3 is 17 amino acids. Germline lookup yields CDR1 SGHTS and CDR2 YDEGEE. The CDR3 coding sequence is TGTGCCAGCAGCTTCTTCGGCGGGGGGACTGAGTCAGATACGCAGTATTTT. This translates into CASSFFGGGTESDTQYF.

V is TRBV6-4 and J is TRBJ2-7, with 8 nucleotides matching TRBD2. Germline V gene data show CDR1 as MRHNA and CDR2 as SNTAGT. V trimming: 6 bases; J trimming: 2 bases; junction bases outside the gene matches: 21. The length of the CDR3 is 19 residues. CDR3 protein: CASSDPGVHLAGSPYEQYF. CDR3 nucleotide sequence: TGTGCCAGCAGCGATCCGGGAGTCCATTTAGCGGGGAGCCCCTACGAGCAGTACTTC.

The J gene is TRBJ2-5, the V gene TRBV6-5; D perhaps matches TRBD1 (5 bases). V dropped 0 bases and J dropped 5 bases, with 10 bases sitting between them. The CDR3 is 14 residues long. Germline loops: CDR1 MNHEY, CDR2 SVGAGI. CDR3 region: CASSYSNRPETQYF. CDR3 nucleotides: TGTGCCAGCAGTTACTCGAACAGGCCGGAGACCCAGTACTTC.

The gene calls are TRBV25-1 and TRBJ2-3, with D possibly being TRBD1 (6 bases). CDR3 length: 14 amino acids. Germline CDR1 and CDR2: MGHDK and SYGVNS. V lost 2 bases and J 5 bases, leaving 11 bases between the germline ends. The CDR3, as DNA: TGTGCCAGCAGTGAACAGGGGCCAGGAGATACGCAGTATTTT. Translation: CASSEQGPGDTQYF.

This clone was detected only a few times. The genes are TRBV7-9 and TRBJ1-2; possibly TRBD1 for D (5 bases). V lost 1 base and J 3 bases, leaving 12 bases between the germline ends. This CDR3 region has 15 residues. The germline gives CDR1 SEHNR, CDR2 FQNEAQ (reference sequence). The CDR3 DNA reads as TGTGCCAGCAGCTTAGGCGTCGGACAAGACTATGGCTACACCTTC. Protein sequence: CASSLGVGQDYGYTF. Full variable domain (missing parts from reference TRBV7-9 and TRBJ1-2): DTGVSQNPRHKITKRGQNVTFRCDPISEHNRLYWYRQTLGQGPEFLTYFQNEAQLEKSRLLSDRFSAERPKGSFSTLEIQRTEQGDSAMYLCASSLGVGQDYGYTFGSGTRLTVV.

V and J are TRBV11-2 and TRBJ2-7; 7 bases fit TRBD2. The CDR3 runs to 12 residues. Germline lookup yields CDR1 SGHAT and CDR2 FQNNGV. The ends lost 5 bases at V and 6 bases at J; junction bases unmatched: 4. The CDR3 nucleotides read TGTGCCAGCAGCCTATGGGGGGGCGAGCAGTACTTC. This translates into CASSLWGGEQYF.

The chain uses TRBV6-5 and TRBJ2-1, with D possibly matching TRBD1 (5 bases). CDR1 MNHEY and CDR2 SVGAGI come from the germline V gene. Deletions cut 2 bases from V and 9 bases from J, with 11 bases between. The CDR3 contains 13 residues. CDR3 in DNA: TGTGCCAGCAGTTACGTACAGGCCGGTGAGCAGTTCTTC. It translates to CASSYVQAGEQFF.

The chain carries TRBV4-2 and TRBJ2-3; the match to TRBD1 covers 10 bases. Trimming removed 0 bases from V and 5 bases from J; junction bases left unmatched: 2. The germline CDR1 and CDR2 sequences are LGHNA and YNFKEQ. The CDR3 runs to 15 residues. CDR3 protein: CASSQEGDRGDTQYF. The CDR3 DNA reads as TGTGCCAGCAGCCAAGAAGGGGACAGGGGAGATACGCAGTATTTT.

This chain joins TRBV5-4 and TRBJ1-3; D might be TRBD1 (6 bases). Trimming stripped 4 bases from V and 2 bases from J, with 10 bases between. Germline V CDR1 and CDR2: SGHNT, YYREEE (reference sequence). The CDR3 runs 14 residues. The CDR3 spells CASSPTGTGNTIYF. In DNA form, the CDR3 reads TGTGCCAGCAGCCCTACAGGGACTGGAAACACCATATATTTT. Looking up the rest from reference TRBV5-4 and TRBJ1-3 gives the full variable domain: ETGVTQSPTHLIKTRGQQVTLRCSSQSGHNTVSWYQQALGQGPQFIFQYYREEENGRGNFPPRFSGLQFPNYSSELNVNALELDDSALYLCASSPTGTGNTIYFGEGSWLTVV.

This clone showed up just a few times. Here the CDR3 DNA reads TGCGCCAGCAGCCAAGAAATTGTAGGGGGGGGCAGGGATACGCAGTATTTT. Protein: CASSQEIVGGGRDTQYF. The chain carries TRBV4-3 and TRBJ2-3, with a weak D call TRBD2 (7 bases). This CDR3 region has 17 residues. Germline V gene sequence: CDR1 LGHNA, CDR2 YSLEER. V gave up 0 bases and J gave up 6 bases, with 19 bases separating them.

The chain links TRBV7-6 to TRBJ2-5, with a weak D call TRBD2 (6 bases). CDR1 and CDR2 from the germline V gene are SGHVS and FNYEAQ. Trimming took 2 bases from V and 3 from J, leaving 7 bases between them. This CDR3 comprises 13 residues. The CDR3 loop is CASSLTGEETQYF. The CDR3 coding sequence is TGTGCCAGCAGCTTAACGGGGGAAGAGACCCAGTACTTC.

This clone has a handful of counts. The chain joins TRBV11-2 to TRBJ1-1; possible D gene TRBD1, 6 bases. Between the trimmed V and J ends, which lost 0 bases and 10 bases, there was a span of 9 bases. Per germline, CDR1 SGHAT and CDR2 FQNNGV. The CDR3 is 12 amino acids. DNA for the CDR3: TGTGCCAGCAGCTTAGACAGGGGCGCAGCTTTCTTT. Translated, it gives CASSLDRGAAFF.

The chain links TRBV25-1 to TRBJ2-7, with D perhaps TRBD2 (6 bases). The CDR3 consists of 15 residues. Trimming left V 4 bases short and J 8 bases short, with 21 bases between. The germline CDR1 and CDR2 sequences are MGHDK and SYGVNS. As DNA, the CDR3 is TGTGCCAGCAGTGCCCCGGGACTCGGATTGGTGCAGCAGTACTTC. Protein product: CASSAPGLGLVQQYF.

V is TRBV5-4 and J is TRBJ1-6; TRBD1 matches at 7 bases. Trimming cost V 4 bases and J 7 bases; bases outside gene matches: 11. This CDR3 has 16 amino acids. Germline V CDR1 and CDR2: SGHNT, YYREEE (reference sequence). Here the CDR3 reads CASSPARGGGNSPLHF. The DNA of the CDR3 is TGTGCCAGCAGCCCAGCCAGAGGGGGCGGGAATTCACCCCTCCACTTT.

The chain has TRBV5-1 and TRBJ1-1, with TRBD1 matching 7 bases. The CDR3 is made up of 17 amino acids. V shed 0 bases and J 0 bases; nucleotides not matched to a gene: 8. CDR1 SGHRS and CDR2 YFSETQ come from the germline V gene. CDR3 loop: CASSLEVQDRMNTEAFF. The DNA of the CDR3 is TGCGCCAGCAGCTTGGAGGTTCAGGACAGGATGAACACTGAAGCTTTCTTT.

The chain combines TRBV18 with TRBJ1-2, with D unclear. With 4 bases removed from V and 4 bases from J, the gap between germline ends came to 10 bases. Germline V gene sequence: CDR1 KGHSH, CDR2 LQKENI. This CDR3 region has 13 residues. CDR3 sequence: CASSLNQAYGYTF. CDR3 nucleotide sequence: TGTGCCAGCTCACTTAATCAAGCCTATGGCTACACCTTC. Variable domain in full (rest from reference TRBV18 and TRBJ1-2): NAGVMQNPRHLVRRRGQEARLRCSPMKGHSHVYWYRQLPEEGLKFMVYLQKENIIDESGMPKERFSAEFPKEGPSILRIQQVVRGDSAAYFCASSLNQAYGYTFGSGTRLTVV.

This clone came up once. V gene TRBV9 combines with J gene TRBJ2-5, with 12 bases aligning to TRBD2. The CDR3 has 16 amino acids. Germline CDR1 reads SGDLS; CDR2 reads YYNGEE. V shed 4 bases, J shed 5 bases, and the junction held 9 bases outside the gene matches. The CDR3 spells CASSPFKTSGGETQYF. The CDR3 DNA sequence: TGTGCCAGCAGCCCTTTTAAGACTAGCGGGGGTGAGACCCAGTACTTC.